This T cell receptor (beta chain) was documented in a study of T cells in Graves' hyperthyroidism and ophthalmopathy. Across the study: Upon initial diagnosis and before any treatment, peripheral blood was collected. Study-wide results and limits: For ophthalmopathy, model prediction preceded onset by a median about 6 months.

On this clonotype itself: Antigen specificity is unknown.

Reasons for excluding patients were uncontrolled infection, other autoimmune disease, pregnancy or lactation. Every diagnosis used clinical symptoms, serum thyroxine and TRAb, thyroid ultrasound and orbital computed tomography. Amplified TCR beta CDR3 regions came from RNA transcripts. HTBI primers were employed in a first-round RT-PCR of the TCR CDR3. In TCRdb, the multiplex PCR reads were re-called with MiXCR into one record per CDR3 protein. Of 450,000 to 600,000 distinct CDR3 sequences listed, 15% to 20% are singletons. With 6 bases removed from V and 4 bases from J, the gap between germline ends came to 12 bases. Per the germline V gene, CDR1 is MNHGY and CDR2 is SVAAGI. CDR3 size: 13 residues.

Material: blood. The source is a man between 40 and 49 years old with Graves' ophthalmopathy. This sequence joins TRBV6-9 and TRBJ1-1; weak D call: TRBD1 (5 bases). The CDR3 nucleotides read TGTGCCAGCAGGAGCGGGACGGTCACTGAAGCTTTCTTT. Protein product: CASRSGTVTEAFF.